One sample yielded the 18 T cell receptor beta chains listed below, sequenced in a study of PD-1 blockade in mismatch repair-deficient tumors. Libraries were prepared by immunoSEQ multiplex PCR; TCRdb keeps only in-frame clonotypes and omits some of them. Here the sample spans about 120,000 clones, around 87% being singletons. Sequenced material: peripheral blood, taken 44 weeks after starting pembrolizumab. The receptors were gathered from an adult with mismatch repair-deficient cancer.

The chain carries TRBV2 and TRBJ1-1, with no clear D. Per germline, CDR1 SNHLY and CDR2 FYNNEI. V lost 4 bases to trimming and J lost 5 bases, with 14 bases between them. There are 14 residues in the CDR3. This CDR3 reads CASSVGTRWTEAFF. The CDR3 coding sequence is TGTGCCAGCAGTGTTGGCACCCGGTGGACTGAAGCTTTCTTT.

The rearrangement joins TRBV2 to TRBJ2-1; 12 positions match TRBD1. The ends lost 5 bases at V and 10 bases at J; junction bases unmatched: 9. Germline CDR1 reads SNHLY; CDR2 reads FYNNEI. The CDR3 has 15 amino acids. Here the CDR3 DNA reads TGTGCCAGCAGTAGGGACAGGGGGCAAACTAGGGAGCAGTTCTTC. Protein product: CASSRDRGQTREQFF. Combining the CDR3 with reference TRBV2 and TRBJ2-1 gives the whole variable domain EPEVTQTPSHQVTQMGQEVILRCVPISNHLYFYWYRQILGQKVEFLVSFYNNEISEKSEIFDDQFSVERPDGSNFTLKIRSTKLEDSAMYFCASSRDRGQTREQFFGPGTRLTVL.

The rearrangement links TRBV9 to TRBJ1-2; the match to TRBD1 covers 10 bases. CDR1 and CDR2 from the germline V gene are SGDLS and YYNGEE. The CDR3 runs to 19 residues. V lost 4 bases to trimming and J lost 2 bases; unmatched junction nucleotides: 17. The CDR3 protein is CASSNLRDRGLYPNYGYTF. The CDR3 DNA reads TGTGCCAGCAGCAACCTCCGGGACAGGGGCCTTTACCCCAACTATGGCTACACCTTC.

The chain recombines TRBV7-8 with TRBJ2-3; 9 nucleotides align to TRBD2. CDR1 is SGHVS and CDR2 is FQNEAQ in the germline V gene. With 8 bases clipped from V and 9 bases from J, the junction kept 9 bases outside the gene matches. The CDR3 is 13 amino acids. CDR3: CASGREGTITQYF. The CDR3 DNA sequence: TGTGCCAGCGGGCGGGAGGGGACTATCACGCAGTATTTT.

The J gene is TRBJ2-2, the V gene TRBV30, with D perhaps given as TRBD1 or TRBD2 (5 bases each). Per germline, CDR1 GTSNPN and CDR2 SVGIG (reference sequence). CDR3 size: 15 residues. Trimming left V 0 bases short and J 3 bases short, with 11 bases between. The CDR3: CAWSVAGRDTGELFF. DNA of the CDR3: TGTGCCTGGAGTGTAGCAGGGCGGGACACCGGGGAGCTGTTTTTT.

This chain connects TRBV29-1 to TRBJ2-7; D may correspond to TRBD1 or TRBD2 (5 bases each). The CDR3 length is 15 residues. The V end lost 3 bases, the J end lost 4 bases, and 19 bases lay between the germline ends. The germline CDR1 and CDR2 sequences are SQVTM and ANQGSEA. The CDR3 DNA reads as TGCAGCGTTGAGGAAGCGAGGGGACCAGGATACGAGCAGTACTTC. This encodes CSVEEARGPGYEQYF.

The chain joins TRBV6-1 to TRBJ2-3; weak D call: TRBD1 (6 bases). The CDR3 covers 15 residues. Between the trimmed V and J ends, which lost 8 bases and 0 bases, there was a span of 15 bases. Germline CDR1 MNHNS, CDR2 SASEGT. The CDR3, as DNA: TGTGCCAGCCCAGGGGCGACATTTAGCACAGATACGCAGTATTTT. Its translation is CASPGATFSTDTQYF.

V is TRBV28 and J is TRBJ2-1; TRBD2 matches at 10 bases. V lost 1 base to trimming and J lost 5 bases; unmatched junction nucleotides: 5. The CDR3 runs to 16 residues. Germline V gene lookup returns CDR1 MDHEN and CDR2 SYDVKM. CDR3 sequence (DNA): TGTGCCAGCAGTTTATTCGGGCTAGCGGGAGACAATGAGCAGTTCTTC. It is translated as CASSLFGLAGDNEQFF. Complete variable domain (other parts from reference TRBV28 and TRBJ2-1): DVKVTQSSRYLVKRTGEKVFLECVQDMDHENMFWYRQDPGLGLRLIYFSYDVKMKEKGDIPEGYSVSREKKERFSLILESASTNQTSMYLCASSLFGLAGDNEQFFGPGTRLTVL.

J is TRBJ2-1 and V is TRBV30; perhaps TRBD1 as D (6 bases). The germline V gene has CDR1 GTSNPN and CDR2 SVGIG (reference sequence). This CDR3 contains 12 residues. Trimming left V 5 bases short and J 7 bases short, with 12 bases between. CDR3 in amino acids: CAWGQGGNEQFF. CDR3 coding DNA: TGTGCCTGGGGCCAAGGGGGTAATGAGCAGTTCTTC.

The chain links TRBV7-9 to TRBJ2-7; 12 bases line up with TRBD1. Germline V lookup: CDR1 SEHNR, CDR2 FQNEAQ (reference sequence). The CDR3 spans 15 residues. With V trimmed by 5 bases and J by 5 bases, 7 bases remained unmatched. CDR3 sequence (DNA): TGTGCCAGCAGCGTACCGGGACAGGGGGCCCACGAGCAGTACTTC. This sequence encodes CASSVPGQGAHEQYF.

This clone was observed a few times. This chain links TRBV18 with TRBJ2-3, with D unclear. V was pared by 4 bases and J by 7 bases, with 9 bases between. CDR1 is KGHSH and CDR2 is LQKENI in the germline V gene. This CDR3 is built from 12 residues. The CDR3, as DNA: TGTGCCAGCTCACGACCCGCAAATACGCAGTATTTT. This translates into CASSRPANTQYF. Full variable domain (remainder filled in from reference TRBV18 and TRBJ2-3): NAGVMQNPRHLVRRRGQEARLRCSPMKGHSHVYWYRQLPEEGLKFMVYLQKENIIDESGMPKERFSAEFPKEGPSILRIQQVVRGDSAAYFCASSRPANTQYFGPGTRLTVL.

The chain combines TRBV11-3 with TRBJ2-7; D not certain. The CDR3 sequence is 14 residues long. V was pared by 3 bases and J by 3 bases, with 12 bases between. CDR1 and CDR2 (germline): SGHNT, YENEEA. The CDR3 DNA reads TGTGCCAGCAGCTTGTTCGACCGATTCTACGAGCAGTACTTC. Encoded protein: CASSLFDRFYEQYF.

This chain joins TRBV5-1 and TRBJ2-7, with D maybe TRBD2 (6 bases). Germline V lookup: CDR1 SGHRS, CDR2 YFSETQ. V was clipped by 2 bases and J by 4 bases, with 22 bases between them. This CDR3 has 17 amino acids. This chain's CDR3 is CASSLLGIAELHYEQYF. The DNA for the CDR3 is TGCGCCAGCAGCTTACTCGGGATAGCGGAACTTCATTACGAGCAGTACTTC.

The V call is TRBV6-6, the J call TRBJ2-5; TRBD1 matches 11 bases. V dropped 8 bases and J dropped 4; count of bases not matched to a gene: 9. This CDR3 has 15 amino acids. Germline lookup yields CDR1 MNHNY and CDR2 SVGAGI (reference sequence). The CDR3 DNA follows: TGTGCCAGCTCAGACGGACAGGGGGCGCGAGAGACCCAGTACTTC. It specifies CASSDGQGARETQYF.

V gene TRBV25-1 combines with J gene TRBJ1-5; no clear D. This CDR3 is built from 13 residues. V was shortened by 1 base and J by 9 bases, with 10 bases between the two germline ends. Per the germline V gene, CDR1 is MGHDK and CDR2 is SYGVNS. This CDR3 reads CASSESRKGPQHF. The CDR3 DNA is TGTGCCAGCAGTGAATCAAGAAAGGGGCCCCAGCATTTT.

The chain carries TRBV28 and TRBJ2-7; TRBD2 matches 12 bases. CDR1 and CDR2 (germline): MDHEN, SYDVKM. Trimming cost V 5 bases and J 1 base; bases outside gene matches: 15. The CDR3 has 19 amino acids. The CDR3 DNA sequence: TGTGCCAGCAGTCCTATCGGACTAGCGGGACCTACCCAATCCTACGAGCAGTACTTC. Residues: CASSPIGLAGPTQSYEQYF.

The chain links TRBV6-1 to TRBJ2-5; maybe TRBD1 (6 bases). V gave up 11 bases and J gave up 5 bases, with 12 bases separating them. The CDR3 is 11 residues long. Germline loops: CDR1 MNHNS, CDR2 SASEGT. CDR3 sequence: CAGGRPETQYF. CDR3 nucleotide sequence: TGTGCCGGGGGCAGGCCCGAGACCCAGTACTTC.

The CDR3 DNA reads as TGTGCCAGCAGCCGAAGGGGTTTGGGGACCTACGAGCAGTACTTC. Translating gives CASSRRGLGTYEQYF. The chain joins TRBV5-5 to TRBJ2-7; possible D gene TRBD1, 5 bases. This CDR3 is 15 amino acids long. The V end was cut by 4 bases, the J end by 2 bases, with 16 bases between. CDR1 SGHKS and CDR2 YYEKEE come from the germline V gene (reference sequence).